Shown below are 21 T cell receptor beta chains from a single sample sequenced in a study of blood T cell repertoires in COVID-19. Method: immunoSEQ multiplex PCR; TCRdb's copy keeps in-frame clones and lacks some. The sample has approximately 270,000 clones; around nine tenths are singletons. The sample comprised PBMCs or T cells enriched from blood (not recorded which). These receptors came from a woman aged 60-70 years who had recovered from COVID-19.

Remarks on this clone: A read error may produce the germline difference seen at one junction end. The chain uses TRBV5-1 and TRBJ1-1, with TRBD1 matching 10 bases. The CDR3 is 16 amino acids. Germline CDR1 is SGHRS and CDR2 is YFSETQ. This CDR3 reads CASSENPTGGVNVGLF. CDR3 nucleotide sequence: TGCGCCAGCAGCGAGAACCCGACAGGGGGCGTAAATGTCGGCCTCTTT.

The rearrangement links TRBV18 to TRBJ2-1, with TRBD1 as a possible D gene (6 bases). Per the germline V gene, CDR1 is KGHSH and CDR2 is LQKENI. CDR3 length equals 21 residues. V gave up 6 bases and J gave up 0 bases, with 30 bases separating them. The CDR3 loop reads CASSPSKYGTIIQSSYNEQFF. The CDR3 coding sequence is TGTGCCAGCTCGCCTAGTAAGTATGGGACAATAATTCAAAGCTCCTACAATGAGCAGTTCTTC.

The genes are TRBV2 and TRBJ1-5; no definite D call. The V gene lost 8 bases and the J gene lost 2 bases, with 13 bases spanning the gap. The CDR3 has 14 amino acids. Germline V gene lookup returns CDR1 SNHLY and CDR2 FYNNEI. Here the CDR3 reads CASHADGGNQPQHF. CDR3 bases: TGTGCCAGCCACGCTGACGGGGGCAATCAGCCCCAGCATTTT.

V usage is TRBV5-1 and J usage is TRBJ1-1, with 9 positions matching TRBD1. Looked up from germline, CDR1 is SGHRS and CDR2 is YFSETQ. This CDR3 comprises 15 residues. With V trimmed by 1 base and J by 5 bases, 6 bases remained unmatched. CDR3 bases: TGCGCCAGCAGCTTGCTTGGACAGGGGAGGACTGAAGCTTTCTTT. It encodes CASSLLGQGRTEAFF.

A note on this clone: Distinct nucleotide sequences in the sample also encode this CDR3. The chain links TRBV20-1 to TRBJ2-7, with D perhaps TRBD1 (5 bases). The CDR3 has 11 amino acids. The V and J ends lost 3 bases and 4 bases respectively, with 7 bases between them. Germline V gene lookup returns CDR1 DFQATT and CDR2 SNEGSKA (reference sequence). The CDR3 loop is CSARQGYEQYF. In nucleotides, the CDR3 is TGCAGTGCTAGGCAGGGATACGAGCAGTACTTC.

The chain uses TRBV4-1 and TRBJ1-5; 11 bases are shared with TRBD1. Germline loops: CDR1 MGHRA, CDR2 YSYEKL. J lost 5 bases, V lost 4 bases, and 1 base had no gene match. This CDR3 is 14 amino acids long. CDR3 loop: CASSPGQGDQPQHF. The CDR3 DNA is TGCGCCAGCAGCCCGGGACAGGGGGATCAGCCCCAGCATTTT.

This chain uses TRBV19 with TRBJ1-5; D is perhaps TRBD1 (6 bases). Germline V gene data show CDR1 as LNHDA and CDR2 as SQIVND (reference sequence). CDR3 length: 16 amino acids. V was pared by 7 bases and J by 2 bases, with 18 bases between. CDR3 residues: CASTIGTSRGNQPQHF. The DNA of the CDR3 is TGTGCCAGTACAATCGGGACATCTCGGGGCAATCAGCCCCAGCATTTT.

This sequence joins TRBV7-9 and TRBJ1-2, with no clear D. Germline V gene lookup returns CDR1 SEHNR and CDR2 FQNEAQ (reference sequence). Trimming cost V 5 bases and J 2 bases, with 9 bases left between them. The length of the CDR3 is 13 residues. Here the CDR3 reads CASSPLVNYGYTF. In nucleotides, the CDR3 is TGTGCCAGCAGCCCTTTAGTGAACTATGGCTACACCTTC.

The sample holds one count of this clone. The CDR3 coding sequence is TGTGCCAGTAGGTCCGGGGACACCTTCTATGGCTACACCTTC. Its protein product is CASRSGDTFYGYTF. V usage is TRBV19 and J usage is TRBJ1-2, with D maybe TRBD1 (6 bases). Trimming shortened V by 6 bases and J by 4 bases, and 15 bases separated the two germline ends. Germline loops: CDR1 LNHDA, CDR2 SQIVND (reference sequence). CDR3 size: 14 residues. Looking up the rest from reference TRBV19 and TRBJ1-2 gives the full variable domain: DGGITQSPKYLFRKEGQNVTLSCEQNLNHDAMYWYRQDPGQGLRLIYYSQIVNDFQKGDIAEGYSVSREKKESFPLTVTSAQKNPTAFYLCASRSGDTFYGYTFGSGTRLTVV.

V gene TRBV29-1 combines with J gene TRBJ1-2; 8 bases map to TRBD1. With V trimmed by 7 bases and J by 4 bases, 14 bases remained unmatched. This CDR3 is 15 amino acids long. CDR1 and CDR2 (germline): SQVTM, ANQGSEA. As DNA, the CDR3 is TGCAGCGGGTATCAAGCGGGACAGGCCCCCTATGGCTACACCTTC. Translated, it gives CSGYQAGQAPYGYTF.

For this clone: The junction departs from germline at one end; a sequencing error may be responsible. V and J are TRBV6-1 and TRBJ2-7; TRBD2 agrees at 9 bases. This CDR3 contains 15 residues. Germline assignment: CDR1 MNHNS and CDR2 SASEGT. The CDR3: CARSDGGGGAAEQYF. The CDR3 nucleotides read TGTGCCCGCAGTGACGGGGGCGGGGGGGCCGCCGAGCAGTACTTC.

The chain carries TRBV28 and TRBJ1-5, with D hard to call. The CDR3 runs 14 residues. The V gene's germline CDR1 is MDHEN and CDR2 SYDVKM. Trimming took off 3 bases at V and 9 bases at J, with 15 bases between the two ends. For the CDR3, the DNA is TGTGCCAGCAGTTTGGGCCTGAGGGATCGGCCCCAGCATTTT. This gives the protein CASSLGLRDRPQHF. The full variable domain, with the rest looked up from reference TRBV28 and TRBJ1-5, is DVKVTQSSRYLVKRTGEKVFLECVQDMDHENMFWYRQDPGLGLRLIYFSYDVKMKEKGDIPEGYSVSREKKERFSLILESASTNQTSMYLCASSLGLRDRPQHFGDGTRLSIL.

The V gene is TRBV29-1, the J gene TRBJ1-2; unclear D gene. Germline lookup yields CDR1 SQVTM and CDR2 ANQGSEA. CDR3 length equals 14 residues. Trimming removed 2 bases at V and 2 bases at J, with 12 bases between. CDR3 residues: CSVERSSFNYGYTF. The CDR3 DNA reads as TGCAGCGTTGAAAGAAGCTCCTTCAACTATGGCTACACCTTC.

The rearrangement joins TRBV27 to TRBJ1-1; 7 bases fit TRBD1. This CDR3 comprises 12 residues. Germline V gives CDR1 MNHEY, CDR2 SMNVEV (reference sequence). V trimming: 6 bases; J trimming: 10 bases; junction bases outside the gene matches: 8. CDR3 DNA: TGTGCCAGCAGCAGGGACAGCCGGTCAGCTTTCTTT. As protein: CASSRDSRSAFF.

This clone has a handful of counts. V and J are TRBV20-1 and TRBJ2-7; possible D gene TRBD2, 6 bases. Germline V gives CDR1 DFQATT, CDR2 SNEGSKA (reference sequence). V was clipped by 3 bases and J by 6 bases, with 9 bases between them. This CDR3 spans 11 amino acids. CDR3 coding DNA: TGCAGTGCTAGCTCGGAGGGCGAGCAGTACTTC. It translates to CSASSEGEQYF.

The rearrangement uses TRBV27 and TRBJ2-1, with 10 nucleotides matching TRBD2. Germline lookup yields CDR1 MNHEY and CDR2 SMNVEV (reference sequence). The CDR3 is 17 residues long. V was clipped by 4 bases and J by 3 bases; unmatched bases: 9. This CDR3 is CASSSRLAGAHYNEQFF. CDR3 DNA sequence: TGTGCCAGCAGTTCAAGGCTAGCGGGGGCCCACTACAATGAGCAGTTCTTC.

This rearrangement joins TRBV4-2 to TRBJ1-5; no firm D call. Trimming took off 4 bases at V and 6 bases at J, with 10 bases between the two ends. Germline V gene lookup returns CDR1 LGHNA and CDR2 YNFKEQ. The CDR3 totals 13 residues. The CDR3 loop reads CASSREEGQPQHF. The CDR3 DNA follows: TGTGCCAGCAGCCGCGAGGAGGGTCAGCCCCAGCATTTT.

This chain links TRBV7-9 with TRBJ2-1; 9 bases map to TRBD1. The CDR3 runs 15 residues. The J segment lost 10 bases and the V segment lost 4 bases, leaving 11 bases of the junction unmatched. Germline values: CDR1 SEHNR, CDR2 FQNEAQ (reference sequence). DNA of the CDR3: TGTGCCAGCAGCTCCGCGGGACAGGGCATTTTAGAGCAGTTCTTC. It translates to CASSSAGQGILEQFF.

The chain employs TRBV24-1 and TRBJ2-5, with 7 bases matching TRBD1. Trimming removed 1 base from V and 2 bases from J; junction bases left unmatched: 6. This CDR3 spans 16 amino acids. Germline CDR1 and CDR2: KGHDR and SFDVKD. As DNA, the CDR3 is TGTGCCACCAGTGATTTCGGGCAGGGGGAACAAGAGACCCAGTACTTC. Translation: CATSDFGQGEQETQYF.

The J gene is TRBJ1-5, the V gene TRBV7-2; D remains unclear. V lost 5 bases to trimming and J lost 9 bases, with 23 bases between them. CDR1 and CDR2 from the germline V gene are SGHTA and FQGNSA. CDR3 size: 16 residues. Here the CDR3 reads CASSPRQLSGSRPQHF. CDR3 in DNA: TGTGCCAGCAGCCCCCGCCAATTGAGCGGGTCGAGGCCCCAGCATTTT. The complete variable domain, with remaining parts taken from reference TRBV7-2 and TRBJ1-5, reads GAGVSQSPSNKVTEKGKDVELRCDPISGHTALYWYRQSLGQGLEFLIYFQGNSAPDKSGLPSDRFSAERTGGSVSTLTIQRTQQEDSAVYLCASSPRQLSGSRPQHFGDGTRLSIL.

This chain connects TRBV30 to TRBJ1-5; 7 nucleotides align to TRBD1. The V gene's germline CDR1 is GTSNPN and CDR2 SVGIG (reference sequence). With 1 base clipped from V and 10 bases from J, the junction kept 7 bases outside the gene matches. The CDR3 spans 13 residues. For the CDR3, the DNA is TGTGCCTGGAGTGAAGGGACAGCCTCACCCCAGCATTTT. Translation: CAWSEGTASPQHF.